This TCR beta chain was obtained from a study of T cell repertoires in cytomegalovirus infection. Study overall: Shared public TCR beta signatures pointed to both CMV infection and a matching HLA type. Study outcomes and limitations: HLA-C-restricted, CMV-specific TCR beta clonotypes were dominant ex vivo. Identification of carriers of CMV plus the relevant HLA was performed using cumulative public TCR beta family frequency.

TCRdb itself ran the reads through MiXCR, one entry per CDR3 protein. The sample contains around 270,000 distinct CDR3 sequences, around 8.7% of which appear only once. This clonotype has more than one count but fewer than ten. Its specificity is not known. The source material was PBMCs. This TCR derives from a human donor in good health (CMV status not recorded). Some clones in this sample may be carry-over from other donors' samples.

CDR3 region: CSVARTPNTEAFF. The CDR3 nucleotides are TGCAGCGTTGCCCGGACGCCGAACACTGAAGCTTTCTTT. The genes are TRBV29-1 and TRBJ1-1; D remains unclear. The CDR3 loop spans 13 amino acids. Between the trimmed V and J ends, which lost 4 bases and 1 base, there was a span of 10 bases. Germline V gives CDR1 SQVTM, CDR2 ANQGSEA. Full variable domain (missing parts from reference TRBV29-1 and TRBJ1-1): SAVISQKPSRDICQRGTSLTIQCQVDSQVTMMFWYRQQPGQSLTLIATANQGSEATYESGFVIDKFPISRPNLTFSTLTVSNMSPEDSSIYLCSVARTPNTEAFFGQGTRLTVV.